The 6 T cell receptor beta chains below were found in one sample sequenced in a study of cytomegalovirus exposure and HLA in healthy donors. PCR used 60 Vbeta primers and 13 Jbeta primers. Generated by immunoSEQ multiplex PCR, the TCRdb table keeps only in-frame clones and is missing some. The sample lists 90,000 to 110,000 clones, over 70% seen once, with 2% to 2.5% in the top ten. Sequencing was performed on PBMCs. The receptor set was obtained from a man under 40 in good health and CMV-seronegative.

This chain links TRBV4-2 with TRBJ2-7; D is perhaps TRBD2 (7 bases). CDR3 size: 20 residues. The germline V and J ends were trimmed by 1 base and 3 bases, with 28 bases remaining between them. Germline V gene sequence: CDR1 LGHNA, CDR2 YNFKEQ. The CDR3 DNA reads TGTGCCAGCAGCCAAGTGGGGGGGCGAATCCTTACACAAGGGATCTACGAGCAGTACTTC. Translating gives CASSQVGGRILTQGIYEQYF.

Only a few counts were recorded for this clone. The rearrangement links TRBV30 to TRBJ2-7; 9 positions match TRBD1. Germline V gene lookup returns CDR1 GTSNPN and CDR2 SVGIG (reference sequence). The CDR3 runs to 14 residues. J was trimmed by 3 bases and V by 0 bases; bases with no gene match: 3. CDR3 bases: TGTGCCTGGAGTGTAGGGACAGGGCACTACGAGCAGTACTTC. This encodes CAWSVGTGHYEQYF.

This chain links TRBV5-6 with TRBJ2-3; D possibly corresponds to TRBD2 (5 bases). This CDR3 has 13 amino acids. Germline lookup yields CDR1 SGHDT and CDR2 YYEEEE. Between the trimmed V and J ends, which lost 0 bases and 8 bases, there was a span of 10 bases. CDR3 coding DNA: TGTGCCAGCAGCTTGGGGGAGAGAGTTACGCAGTATTTT. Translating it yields CASSLGERVTQYF.

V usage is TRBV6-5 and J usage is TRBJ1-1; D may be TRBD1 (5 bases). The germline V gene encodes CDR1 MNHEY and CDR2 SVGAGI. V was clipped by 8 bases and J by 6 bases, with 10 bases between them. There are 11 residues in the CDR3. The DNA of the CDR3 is TGTGCCAGCGGAGGAGGGGCTGAAGCTTTCTTT. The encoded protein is CASGGGAEAFF.

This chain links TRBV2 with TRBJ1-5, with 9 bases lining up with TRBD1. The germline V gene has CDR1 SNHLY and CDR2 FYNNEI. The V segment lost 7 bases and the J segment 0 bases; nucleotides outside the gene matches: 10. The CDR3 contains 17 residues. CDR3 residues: CASTESRTGVSNQPQHF. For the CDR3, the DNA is TGTGCCAGCACCGAATCGAGGACAGGGGTTAGCAATCAGCCCCAGCATTTT.

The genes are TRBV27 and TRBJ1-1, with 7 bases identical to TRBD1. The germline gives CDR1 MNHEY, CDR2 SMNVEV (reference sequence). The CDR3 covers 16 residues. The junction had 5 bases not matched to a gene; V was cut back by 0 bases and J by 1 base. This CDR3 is CASSLSMGQPNTEAFF. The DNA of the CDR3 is TGTGCCAGCAGTTTATCGATGGGACAGCCGAACACTGAAGCTTTCTTT.